This T cell receptor (beta chain) was sequenced in a study of PD-1 blockade in classical Hodgkin lymphoma. Study-level background: Patients were administered nivolumab (3 mg/kg intravenously) every 2 weeks. Findings and caveats of the study: With respect to the repertoire differences, their causes, possibly disease activity or prior therapy, remain undefined. Newly diagnosed patients were said to have less baseline TCR diversity than healthy donors did.

With respect to this clone: Its target is not known. Compared with germline, one end of the junction differs, possibly owing to a read error.

Using immunoSEQ multiplex PCR, the repertoire was profiled, and TCRdb retains in-frame clones only, with some absent. The profile shows around 20,000 clones, around 86% of them singletons. In every patient, relapse followed autologous stem cell transplantation, while exposure to brentuximab vedotin differed. Patients showed best responses of complete response, partial response or progressive disease. This clonotype was obtained from a human donor with classical Hodgkin lymphoma. The specimen was peripheral blood mononuclear cells (PBMCs), collected before the second cycle of nivolumab.

In nucleotides, the CDR3 is TGTGCTAGCAGCTTGCTCCTCCTATTTATAGATACGCAGTATTTT. Protein: CASSLLLLFIDTQYF. The chain is built from TRBV7-7 and TRBJ2-3; unclear D gene. The CDR3 consists of 15 residues. Germline lookup yields CDR1 SSHAT and CDR2 FNYEAQ (reference sequence).